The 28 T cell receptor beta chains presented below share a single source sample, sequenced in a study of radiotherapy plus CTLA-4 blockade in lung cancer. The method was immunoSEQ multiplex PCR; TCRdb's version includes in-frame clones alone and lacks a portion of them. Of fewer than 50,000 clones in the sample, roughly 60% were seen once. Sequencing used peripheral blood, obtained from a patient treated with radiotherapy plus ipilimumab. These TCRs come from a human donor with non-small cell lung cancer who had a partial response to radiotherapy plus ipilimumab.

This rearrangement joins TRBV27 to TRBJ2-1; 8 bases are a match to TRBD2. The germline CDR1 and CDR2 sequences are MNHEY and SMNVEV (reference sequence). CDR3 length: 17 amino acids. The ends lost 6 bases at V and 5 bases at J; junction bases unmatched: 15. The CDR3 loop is CASRPQMSGTRNNEQFF. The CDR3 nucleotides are TGTGCCAGCAGACCTCAAATGTCCGGGACTAGAAACAATGAGCAGTTCTTC.

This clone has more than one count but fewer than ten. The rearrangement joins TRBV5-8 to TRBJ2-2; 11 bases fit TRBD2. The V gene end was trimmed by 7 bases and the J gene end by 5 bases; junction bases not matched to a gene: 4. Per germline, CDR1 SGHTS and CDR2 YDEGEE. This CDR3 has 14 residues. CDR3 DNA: TGTGCCAGCGTCCTAGCGGGAGGTACCGGGGAGCTGTTTTTT. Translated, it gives CASVLAGGTGELFF.

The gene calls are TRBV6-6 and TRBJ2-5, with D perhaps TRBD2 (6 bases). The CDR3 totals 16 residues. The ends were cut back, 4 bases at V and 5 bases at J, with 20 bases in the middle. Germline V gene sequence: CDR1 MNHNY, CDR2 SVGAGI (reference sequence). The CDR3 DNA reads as TGTGCCAGCAGTTCCACGGGAGTCTCTTTAGGCGAGACCCAGTACTTC. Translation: CASSSTGVSLGETQYF.

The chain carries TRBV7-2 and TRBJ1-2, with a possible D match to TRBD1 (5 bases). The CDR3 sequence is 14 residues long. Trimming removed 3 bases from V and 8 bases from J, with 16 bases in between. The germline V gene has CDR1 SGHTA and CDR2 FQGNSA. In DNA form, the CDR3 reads TGTGCCAGCAGCTTGAACGACGCGCAGGGAGGCTACACCTTC. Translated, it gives CASSLNDAQGGYTF.

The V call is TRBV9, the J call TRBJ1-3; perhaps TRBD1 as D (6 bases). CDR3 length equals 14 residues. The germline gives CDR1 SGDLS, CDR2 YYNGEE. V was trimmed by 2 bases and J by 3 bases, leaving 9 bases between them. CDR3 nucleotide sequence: TGTGCCAGCAGCGTGACAGGCGGTGGAAACACCATATATTTT. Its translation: CASSVTGGGNTIYF.

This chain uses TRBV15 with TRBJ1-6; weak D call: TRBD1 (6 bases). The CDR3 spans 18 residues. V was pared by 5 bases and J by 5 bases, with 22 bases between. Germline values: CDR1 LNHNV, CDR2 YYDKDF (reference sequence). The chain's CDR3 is CATSLNIVGTPDNSPLHF. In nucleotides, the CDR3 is TGTGCCACCAGCTTAAATATAGTCGGGACACCAGATAATTCACCCCTCCACTTT.

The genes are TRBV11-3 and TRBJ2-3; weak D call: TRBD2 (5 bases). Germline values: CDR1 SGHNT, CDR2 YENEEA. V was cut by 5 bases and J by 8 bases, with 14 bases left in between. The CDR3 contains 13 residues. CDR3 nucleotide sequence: TGTGCCAGCAGCCCAGAGGGCAGGTCTACGCAGTATTTT. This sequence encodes CASSPEGRSTQYF.

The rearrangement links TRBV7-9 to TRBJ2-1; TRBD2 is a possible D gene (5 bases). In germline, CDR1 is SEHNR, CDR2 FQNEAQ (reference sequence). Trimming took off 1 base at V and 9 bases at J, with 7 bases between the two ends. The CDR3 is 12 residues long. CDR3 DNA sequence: TGTGCCAGCAGCTTAGGCGGAGGTGAGCAGTTCTTC. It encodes CASSLGGGEQFF.

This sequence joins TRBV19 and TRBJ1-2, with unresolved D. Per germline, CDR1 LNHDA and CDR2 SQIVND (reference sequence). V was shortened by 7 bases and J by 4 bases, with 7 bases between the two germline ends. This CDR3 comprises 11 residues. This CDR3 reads CASKNGYGYTF. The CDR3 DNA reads TGTGCCAGTAAGAACGGCTATGGCTACACCTTC. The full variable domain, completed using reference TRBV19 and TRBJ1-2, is DGGITQSPKYLFRKEGQNVTLSCEQNLNHDAMYWYRQDPGQGLRLIYYSQIVNDFQKGDIAEGYSVSREKKESFPLTVTSAQKNPTAFYLCASKNGYGYTFGSGTRLTVV.

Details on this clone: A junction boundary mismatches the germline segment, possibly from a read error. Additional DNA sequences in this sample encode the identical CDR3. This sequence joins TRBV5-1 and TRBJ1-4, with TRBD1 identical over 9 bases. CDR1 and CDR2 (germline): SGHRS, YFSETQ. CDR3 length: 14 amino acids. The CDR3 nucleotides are TGCGCCAGCAGTTTGGGACAGGGAGGAGAAAAGCTGTTTTTT. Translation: CASSLGQGGEKLFF. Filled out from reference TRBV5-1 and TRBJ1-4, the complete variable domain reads KAGVTQTPRYLIKTRGQQVTLSCSPISGHRSVSWYQQTPGQGLQFLFEYFSETQRNKGNFPGRFSGRQFSNSRSEMNVSTLELGDSALYLCASSLGQGGEKLFFGSGTQLSVL.

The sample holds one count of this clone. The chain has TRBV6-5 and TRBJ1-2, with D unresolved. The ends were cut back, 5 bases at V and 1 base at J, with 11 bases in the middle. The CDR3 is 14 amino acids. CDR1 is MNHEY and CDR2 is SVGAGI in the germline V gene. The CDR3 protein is CASSPAWSNYGYTF. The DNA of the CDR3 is TGTGCCAGCAGTCCAGCGTGGAGTAACTATGGCTACACCTTC.

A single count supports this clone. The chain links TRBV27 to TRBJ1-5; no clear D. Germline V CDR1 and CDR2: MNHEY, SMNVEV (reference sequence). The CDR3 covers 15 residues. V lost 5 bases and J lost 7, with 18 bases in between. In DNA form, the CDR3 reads TGTGCCAGCAGTGTGACCTTCGGGGTCCGGCAGCCCCAGCATTTT. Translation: CASSVTFGVRQPQHF.

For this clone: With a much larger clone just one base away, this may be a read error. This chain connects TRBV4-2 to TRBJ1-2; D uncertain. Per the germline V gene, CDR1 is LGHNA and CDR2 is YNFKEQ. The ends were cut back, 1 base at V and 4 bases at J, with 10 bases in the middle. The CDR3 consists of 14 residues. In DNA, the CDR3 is TGTGCCAGCAGCCAAGGACGGGAAACCTATGGCTACACCTTC. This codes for CASSQGRETYGYTF.

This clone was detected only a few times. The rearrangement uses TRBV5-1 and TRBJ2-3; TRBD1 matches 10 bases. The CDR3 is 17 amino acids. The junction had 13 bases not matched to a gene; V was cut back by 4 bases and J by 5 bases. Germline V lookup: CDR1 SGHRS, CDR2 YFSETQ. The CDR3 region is CASSPLLRQGAGDTQYF. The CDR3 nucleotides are TGCGCCAGCAGCCCCTTGCTAAGACAGGGGGCCGGAGATACGCAGTATTTT.

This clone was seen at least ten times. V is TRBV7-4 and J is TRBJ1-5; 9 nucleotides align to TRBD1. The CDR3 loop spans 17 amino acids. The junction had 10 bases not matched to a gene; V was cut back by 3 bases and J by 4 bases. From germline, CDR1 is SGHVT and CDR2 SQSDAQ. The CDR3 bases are TGTGCCAGCAGCTTCGAAGCGGGGACAGGGCGTAATCAGCCCCAGCATTTT. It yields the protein CASSFEAGTGRNQPQHF.

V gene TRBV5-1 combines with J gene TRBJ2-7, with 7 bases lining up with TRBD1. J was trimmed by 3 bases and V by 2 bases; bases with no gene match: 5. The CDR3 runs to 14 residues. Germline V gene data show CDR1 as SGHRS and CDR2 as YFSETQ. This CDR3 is CASSFADRVYEQYF. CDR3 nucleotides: TGCGCCAGCAGCTTCGCCGACAGGGTCTACGAGCAGTACTTC.

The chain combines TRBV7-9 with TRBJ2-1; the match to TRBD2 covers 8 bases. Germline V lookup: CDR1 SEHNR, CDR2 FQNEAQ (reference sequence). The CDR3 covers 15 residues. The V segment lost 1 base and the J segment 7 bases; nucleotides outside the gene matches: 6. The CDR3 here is CASSLVTGGPNEQFF. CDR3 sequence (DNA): TGTGCCAGCAGCTTAGTAACGGGAGGGCCGAATGAGCAGTTCTTC. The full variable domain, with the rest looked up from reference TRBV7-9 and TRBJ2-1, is DTGVSQNPRHKITKRGQNVTFRCDPISEHNRLYWYRQTLGQGPEFLTYFQNEAQLEKSRLLSDRFSAERPKGSFSTLEIQRTEQGDSAMYLCASSLVTGGPNEQFFGPGTRLTVL.

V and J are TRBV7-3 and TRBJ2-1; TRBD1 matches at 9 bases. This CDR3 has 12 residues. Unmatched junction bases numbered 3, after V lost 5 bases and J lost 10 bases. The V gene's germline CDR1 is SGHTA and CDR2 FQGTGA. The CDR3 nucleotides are TGTGCCAGCAGCACAGGGGGCGGAGAGCAGTTCTTC. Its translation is CASSTGGGEQFF.

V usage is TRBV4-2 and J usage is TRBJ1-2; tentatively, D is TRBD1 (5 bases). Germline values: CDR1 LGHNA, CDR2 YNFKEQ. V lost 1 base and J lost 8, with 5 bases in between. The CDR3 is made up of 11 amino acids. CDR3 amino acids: CASSQGQGYTF. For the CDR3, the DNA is TGTGCCAGCAGCCAAGGACAGGGCTACACCTTC.

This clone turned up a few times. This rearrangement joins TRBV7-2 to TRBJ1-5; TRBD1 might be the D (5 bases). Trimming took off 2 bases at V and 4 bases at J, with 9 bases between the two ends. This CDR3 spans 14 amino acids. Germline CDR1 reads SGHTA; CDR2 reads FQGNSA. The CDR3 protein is CASSLKGRNQPQHF. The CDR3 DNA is TGTGCCAGCAGCTTAAAGGGGCGGAATCAGCCCCAGCATTTT. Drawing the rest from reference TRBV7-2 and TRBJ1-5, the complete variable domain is GAGVSQSPSNKVTEKGKDVELRCDPISGHTALYWYRQSLGQGLEFLIYFQGNSAPDKSGLPSDRFSAERTGGSVSTLTIQRTQQEDSAVYLCASSLKGRNQPQHFGDGTRLSIL.

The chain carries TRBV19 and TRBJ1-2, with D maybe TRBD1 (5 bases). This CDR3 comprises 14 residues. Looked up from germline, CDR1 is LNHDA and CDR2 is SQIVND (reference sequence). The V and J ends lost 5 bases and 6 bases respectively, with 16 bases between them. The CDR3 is CASSVLSGSDGYTF. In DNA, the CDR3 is TGTGCCAGTAGTGTACTTTCAGGGTCCGATGGCTACACCTTC.

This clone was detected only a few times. The CDR3 bases are TGTGCCAGCAGTTATGGCCAGTACAATGAGCAGTTCTTC. It specifies CASSYGQYNEQFF. The gene calls are TRBV27 and TRBJ2-1, with unresolved D. This CDR3 region has 13 residues. The ends were cut back, 4 bases at V and 4 bases at J, with 8 bases in the middle. Germline CDR1 MNHEY, CDR2 SMNVEV (reference sequence).

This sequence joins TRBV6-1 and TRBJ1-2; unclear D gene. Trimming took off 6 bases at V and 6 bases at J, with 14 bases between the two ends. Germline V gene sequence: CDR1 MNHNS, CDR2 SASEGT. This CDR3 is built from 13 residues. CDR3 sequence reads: CASRPGPGDGYTF. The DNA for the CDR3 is TGTGCCAGCAGGCCCGGGCCGGGAGATGGCTACACCTTC.

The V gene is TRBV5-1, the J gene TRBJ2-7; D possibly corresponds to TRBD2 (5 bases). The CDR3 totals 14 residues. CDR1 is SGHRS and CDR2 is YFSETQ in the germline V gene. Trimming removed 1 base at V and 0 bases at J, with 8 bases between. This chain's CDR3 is CASSLPGTSYEQYF. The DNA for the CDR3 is TGCGCCAGCAGCTTGCCGGGAACCTCCTACGAGCAGTACTTC.

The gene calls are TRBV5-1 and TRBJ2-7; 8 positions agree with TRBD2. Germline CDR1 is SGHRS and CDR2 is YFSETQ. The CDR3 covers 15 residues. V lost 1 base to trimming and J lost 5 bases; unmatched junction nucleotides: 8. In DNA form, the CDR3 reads TGCGCCAGCAGCTTGAAAGTGGCGGGAGGAAACGAGCAGTACTTC. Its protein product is CASSLKVAGGNEQYF.

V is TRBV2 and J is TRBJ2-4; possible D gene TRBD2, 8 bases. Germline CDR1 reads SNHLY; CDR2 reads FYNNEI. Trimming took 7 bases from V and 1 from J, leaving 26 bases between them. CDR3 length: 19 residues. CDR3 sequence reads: CASNLGTAGGGLAKNIQYF. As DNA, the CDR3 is TGTGCCAGCAACCTCGGGACAGCCGGCGGGGGGCTGGCCAAAAACATTCAGTACTTC.

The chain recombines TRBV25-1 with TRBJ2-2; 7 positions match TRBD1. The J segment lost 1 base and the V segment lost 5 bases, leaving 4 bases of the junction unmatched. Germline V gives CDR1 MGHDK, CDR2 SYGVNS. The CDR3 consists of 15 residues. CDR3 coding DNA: TGTGCCAGCAGTTTTACAGGGGTGAACACCGGGGAGCTGTTTTTT. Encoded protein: CASSFTGVNTGELFF.

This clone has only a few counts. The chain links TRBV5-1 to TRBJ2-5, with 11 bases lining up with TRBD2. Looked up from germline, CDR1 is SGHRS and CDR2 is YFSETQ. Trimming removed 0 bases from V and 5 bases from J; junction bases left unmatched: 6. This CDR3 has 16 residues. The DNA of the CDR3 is TGCGCCAGCAGCTTGGTTACTAGCGGGGGTTGGGAGACCCAGTACTTC. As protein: CASSLVTSGGWETQYF.